This T cell receptor beta chain appears in the sequencing data of a study of OX40 agonist ivuxolimab in advanced cancers. This table comes from immunoSEQ multiplex PCR, and its TCRdb copy is limited to in-frame clones, with some not included. The sample has about 67,000 clones; over 70% are singletons. Trimming took off 3 bases at V and 0 bases at J, with 18 bases between the two ends. The CDR3 loop spans 19 amino acids. Germline CDR1 is WNHNN and CDR2 is SYGVQD (reference sequence). The rearrangement joins TRBV10-1 to TRBJ2-6; the D gene is possibly TRBD1 (6 bases). The TCR sequence derives from an adult with an advanced solid tumor such as melanoma, head and neck, liver or kidney cancer. The sample here was CD4+ or CD8+ T cells sorted from blood, taken in a trial of the OX40 agonist ivuxolimab. CDR3 region: CASSDSSGQSSSGANVLTF. The CDR3 DNA reads as TGCGCCAGCAGTGACAGTAGTGGACAGTCGAGCTCTGGGGCCAACGTCCTGACTTTC.